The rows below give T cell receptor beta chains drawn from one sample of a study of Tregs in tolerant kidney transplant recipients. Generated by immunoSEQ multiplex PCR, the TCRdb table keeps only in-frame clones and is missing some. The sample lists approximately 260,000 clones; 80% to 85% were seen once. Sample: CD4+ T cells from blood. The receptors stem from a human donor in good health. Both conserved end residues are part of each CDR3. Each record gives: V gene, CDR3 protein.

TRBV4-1	CASSQDVKGHQPQHF
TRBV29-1	CSVEDPGGSVVDTQYF
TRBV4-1	CASSGTRGEKLFF
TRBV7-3	CASSLNYGTDTQYF
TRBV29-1	CSAGRLAVSTDTQYF
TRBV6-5	CASSYGLPSSYGYTF
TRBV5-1	CASSRDRGPLTLHF
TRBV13	CASSFQGPHNTGELFF
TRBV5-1	CASSPLGRERGYTF
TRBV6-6	CASSYGGANNQPQHF
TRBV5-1	CASSLGGPSTDTQYF
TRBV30	CAWKRETGTEAFF
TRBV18	CASSPPSKSARYGYTF
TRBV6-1	CATKGPSREAFF
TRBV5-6	CASSSAGTEETQYF
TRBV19	CASSIVMIGYNEQFF
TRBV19	CASKVAGSTDTQYF
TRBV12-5	CASGSHIIRGHGYTF
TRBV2	CASSPTNEQFF
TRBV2	CASSEARGASNQPQHF
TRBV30	CAGGLLNTEAFF
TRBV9	CASSPRPRDTYEQYF
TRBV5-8	CASSYGFQGFGYTF
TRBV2	CASSRDLGSSGNTIYF